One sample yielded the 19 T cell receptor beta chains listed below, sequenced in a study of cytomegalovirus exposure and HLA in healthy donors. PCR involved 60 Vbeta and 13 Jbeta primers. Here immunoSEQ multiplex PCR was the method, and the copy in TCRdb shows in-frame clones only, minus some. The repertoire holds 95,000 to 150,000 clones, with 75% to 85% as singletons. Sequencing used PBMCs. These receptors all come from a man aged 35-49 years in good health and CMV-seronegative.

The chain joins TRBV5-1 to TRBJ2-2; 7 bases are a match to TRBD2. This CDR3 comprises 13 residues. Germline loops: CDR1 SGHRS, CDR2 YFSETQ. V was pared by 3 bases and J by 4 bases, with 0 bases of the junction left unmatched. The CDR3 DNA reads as TGCGCCAGCAGCTGGGGGGGCACCGGGGAGCTGTTTTTT. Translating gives CASSWGGTGELFF.

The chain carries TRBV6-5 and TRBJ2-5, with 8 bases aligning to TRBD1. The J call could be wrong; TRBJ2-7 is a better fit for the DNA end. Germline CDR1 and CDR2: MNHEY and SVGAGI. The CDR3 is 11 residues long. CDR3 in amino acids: CASGQGYEQYF. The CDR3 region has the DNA TGTGCCAGCGGACAGGGATACGAGCAGTACTTC.

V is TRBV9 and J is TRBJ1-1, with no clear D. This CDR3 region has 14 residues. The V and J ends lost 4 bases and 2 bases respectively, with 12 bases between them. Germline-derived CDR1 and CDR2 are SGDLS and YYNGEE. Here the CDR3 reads CASSPLPTNTEAFF. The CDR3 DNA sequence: TGTGCCAGCAGCCCACTACCCACCAACACTGAAGCTTTCTTT.

CDR3 sequence: CASSQGAAYEQYF. The CDR3 nucleotides are TGTGCCAGCAGCCAGGGGGCAGCCTACGAGCAGTACTTC. The chain has TRBV6-1 and TRBJ2-7; 8 bases match TRBD1. Germline V lookup: CDR1 MNHNS, CDR2 SASEGT. Unmatched junction bases numbered 3, after V lost 6 bases and J lost 2 bases. The CDR3 runs 13 residues.

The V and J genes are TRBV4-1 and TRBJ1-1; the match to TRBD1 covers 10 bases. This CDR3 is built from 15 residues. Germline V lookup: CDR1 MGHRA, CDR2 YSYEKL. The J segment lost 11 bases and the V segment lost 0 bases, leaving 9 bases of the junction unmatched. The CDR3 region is CASSQDLRGQGGAFF. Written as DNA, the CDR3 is TGCGCCAGCAGCCAAGACCTTCGTGGACAGGGGGGGGCTTTCTTT.

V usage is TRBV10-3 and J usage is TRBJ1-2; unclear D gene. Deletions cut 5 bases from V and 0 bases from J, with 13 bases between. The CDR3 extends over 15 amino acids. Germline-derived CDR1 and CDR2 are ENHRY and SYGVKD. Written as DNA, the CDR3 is TGTGCCATCAGTAGAGTAACGGAGACTAACTATGGCTACACCTTC. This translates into CAISRVTETNYGYTF.

The CDR3 region has the DNA TGTGCCTGGAAGGGGCCACTTGAAGATGGCTACACCTTC. Encoded protein: CAWKGPLEDGYTF. The rearrangement joins TRBV30 to TRBJ1-2, with a tentative D call TRBD1 (5 bases). The CDR3 runs to 13 residues. Trimming stripped 4 bases from V and 6 bases from J, with 15 bases between. Per the germline V gene, CDR1 is GTSNPN and CDR2 is SVGIG (reference sequence).

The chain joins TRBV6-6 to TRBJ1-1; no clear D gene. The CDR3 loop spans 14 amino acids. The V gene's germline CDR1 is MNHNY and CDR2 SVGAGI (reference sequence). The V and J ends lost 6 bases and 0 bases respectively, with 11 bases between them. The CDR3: CASSLPGVNTEAFF. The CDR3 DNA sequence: TGTGCCAGCAGCCTCCCCGGAGTGAACACTGAAGCTTTCTTT.

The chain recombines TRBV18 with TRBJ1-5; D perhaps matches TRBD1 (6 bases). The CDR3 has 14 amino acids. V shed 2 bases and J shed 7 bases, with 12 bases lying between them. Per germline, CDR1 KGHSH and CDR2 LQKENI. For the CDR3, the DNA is TGTGCCAGCTCACCAGCGGAACAGGGACAGCCCCAGCATTTT. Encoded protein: CASSPAEQGQPQHF.

The CDR3 DNA reads as TGTGCCAGCAGCTTGGCTACACAGGGAAGTGGATATGGCTACACCTTC. Translating it yields CASSLATQGSGYGYTF. The chain links TRBV5-6 to TRBJ1-2, with a possible D match to TRBD1 (6 bases). The CDR3 has 16 amino acids. The V end was cut by 0 bases, the J end by 5 bases, with 17 bases between. Per the germline V gene, CDR1 is SGHDT and CDR2 is YYEEEE.

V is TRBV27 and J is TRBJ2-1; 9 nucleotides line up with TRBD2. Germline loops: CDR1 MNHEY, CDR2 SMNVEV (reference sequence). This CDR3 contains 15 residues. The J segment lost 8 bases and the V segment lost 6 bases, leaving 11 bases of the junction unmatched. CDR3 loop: CASRSGTSLFHEQFF. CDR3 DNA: TGTGCCAGCAGATCCGGGACTAGCCTTTTTCATGAGCAGTTCTTC.

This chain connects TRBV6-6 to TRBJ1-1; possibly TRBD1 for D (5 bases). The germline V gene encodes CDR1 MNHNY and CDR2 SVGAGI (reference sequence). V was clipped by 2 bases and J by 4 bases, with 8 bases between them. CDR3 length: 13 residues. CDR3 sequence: CASSYTGITEAFF. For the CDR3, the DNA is TGTGCCAGCAGTTACACAGGTATCACTGAAGCTTTCTTT.

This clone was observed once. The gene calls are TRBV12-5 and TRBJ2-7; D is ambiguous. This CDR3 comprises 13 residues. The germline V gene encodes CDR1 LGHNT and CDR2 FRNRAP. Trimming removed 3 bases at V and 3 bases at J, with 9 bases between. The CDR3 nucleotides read TGTGCTAGTGGTTTCGACACGAGCTACGAGCAGTACTTC. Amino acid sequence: CASGFDTSYEQYF.

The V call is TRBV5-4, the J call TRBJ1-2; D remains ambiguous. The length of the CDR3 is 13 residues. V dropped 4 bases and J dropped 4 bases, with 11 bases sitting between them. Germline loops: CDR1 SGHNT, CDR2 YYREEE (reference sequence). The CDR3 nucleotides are TGTGCCAGCAGCGATAAATCGGGCTATGGCTACACCTTC. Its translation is CASSDKSGYGYTF.

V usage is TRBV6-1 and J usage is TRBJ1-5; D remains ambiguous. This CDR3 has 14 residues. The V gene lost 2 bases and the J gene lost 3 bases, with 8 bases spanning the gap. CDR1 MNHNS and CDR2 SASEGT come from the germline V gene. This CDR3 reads CASSELRINQPQHF. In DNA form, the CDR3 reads TGTGCCAGCAGTGAATTGAGGATCAATCAGCCCCAGCATTTT.

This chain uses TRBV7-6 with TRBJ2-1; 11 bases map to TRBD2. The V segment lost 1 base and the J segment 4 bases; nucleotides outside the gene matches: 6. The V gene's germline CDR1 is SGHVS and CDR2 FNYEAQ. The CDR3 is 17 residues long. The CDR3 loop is CASSLGSPSGGYNEQFF. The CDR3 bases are TGTGCCAGCAGCTTAGGCTCCCCTAGCGGGGGGTACAATGAGCAGTTCTTC.

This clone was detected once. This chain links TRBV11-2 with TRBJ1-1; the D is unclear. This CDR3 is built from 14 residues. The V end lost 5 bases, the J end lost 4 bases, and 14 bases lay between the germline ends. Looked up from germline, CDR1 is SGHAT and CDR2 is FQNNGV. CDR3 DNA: TGTGCCAGCAGCCCCCCCGGGGTTTCCACTGAAGCTTTCTTT. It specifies CASSPPGVSTEAFF.

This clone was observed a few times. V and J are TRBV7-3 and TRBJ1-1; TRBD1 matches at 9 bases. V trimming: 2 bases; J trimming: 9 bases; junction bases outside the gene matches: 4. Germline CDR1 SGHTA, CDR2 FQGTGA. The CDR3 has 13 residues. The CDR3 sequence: CASSLAGQGKAFF. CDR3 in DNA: TGTGCCAGCAGCTTAGCCGGACAGGGGAAAGCTTTCTTT.

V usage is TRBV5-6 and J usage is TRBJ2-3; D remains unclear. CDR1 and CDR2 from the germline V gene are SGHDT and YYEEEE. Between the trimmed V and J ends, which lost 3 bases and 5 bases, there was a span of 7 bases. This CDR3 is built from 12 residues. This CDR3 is CASSSRLDTQYF. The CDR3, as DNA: TGTGCCAGCAGCTCCAGGTTAGATACGCAGTATTTT.